Below are 16 T cell receptor beta chains sequenced from a single sample in a study of Graves' ophthalmopathy and Graves' hyperthyroidism. The study amplified TCR beta CDR3 regions using RNA transcripts. Scientists carried out first-round RT-PCR using HTBI primers and then a second-round multiplex PCR. MiXCR was run by TCRdb on the multiplex PCR reads, yielding one entry per CDR3 protein. The table shows hundreds of thousands of distinct CDR3 sequences, with around 21% occurring only once. Sequencing was done on a sample of peripheral blood. Every receptor here comes from a woman aged 18 to 35 with stable Graves' hyperthyroidism.

The sample holds many counts of this clonotype. V is TRBV20-1 and J is TRBJ1-2; D uncertain. Trimming removed 4 bases from V and 4 bases from J, with 19 bases in between. This CDR3 has 15 residues. In germline, CDR1 is DFQATT, CDR2 SNEGSKA (reference sequence). The CDR3 sequence is CSATLPAGPLYGYTF. DNA of the CDR3: TGCAGTGCTACCCTACCCGCTGGCCCCCTCTATGGCTACACCTTC.

The chain combines TRBV28 with TRBJ2-4; maybe TRBD2 (7 bases). Germline CDR1 and CDR2: MDHEN and SYDVKM. The CDR3 is made up of 14 amino acids. V lost 5 bases to trimming and J lost 9 bases, with 17 bases between them. The CDR3 protein is CASSPPARGGIQYF. CDR3 bases: TGTGCCAGCAGTCCCCCGGCAAGGGGGGGCATTCAGTACTTC.

The chain employs TRBV19 and TRBJ2-7, with D possibly matching TRBD1 (5 bases). The CDR3 runs to 16 residues. The ends were cut back, 6 bases at V and 2 bases at J, with 20 bases in the middle. Germline V gene data show CDR1 as LNHDA and CDR2 as SQIVND (reference sequence). The CDR3 DNA reads TGTGCCAGTAGCCGGAGACAGCAACCCACCACCTACGAGCAGTACTTC. Protein: CASSRRQQPTTYEQYF.

This clonotype was observed many times. The V gene is TRBV9, the J gene TRBJ2-2, with D perhaps TRBD1 (6 bases). V was trimmed by 0 bases and J by 6 bases, leaving 12 bases between them. Germline V gene lookup returns CDR1 SGDLS and CDR2 YYNGEE. The CDR3 totals 15 residues. The CDR3 DNA is TGTGCCAGCAGCGTAGGGAGACAGGTGCCCGGGGAGCTGTTTTTT. This codes for CASSVGRQVPGELFF.

In its sample, this clonotype was seen a few times. This chain joins TRBV5-1 and TRBJ1-1; TRBD1 aligns across 8 bases. Trimming took 3 bases from V and 0 from J; bases not matched to a gene: 10. This CDR3 region has 17 residues. The germline CDR1 and CDR2 sequences are SGHRS and YFSETQ. The CDR3 is CASSSRQGRGMNTEAFF. CDR3 in DNA: TGCGCCAGCAGCTCCCGACAGGGGCGCGGGATGAACACTGAAGCTTTCTTT.

V gene TRBV7-9 combines with J gene TRBJ2-5, with TRBD2 as a possible D gene (5 bases). V lost 5 bases and J 5 bases, leaving 18 bases between the germline ends. The CDR3 consists of 15 residues. Germline assignment: CDR1 SEHNR and CDR2 FQNEAQ (reference sequence). CDR3 in amino acids: CASSPSGSIGETQYF. The CDR3 region has the DNA TGTGCCAGCAGCCCCAGCGGCTCCATTGGGGAGACCCAGTACTTC.

V and J are TRBV30 and TRBJ2-7, with a possible D match to TRBD2 (6 bases). Trimming took 4 bases from V and 1 from J, leaving 11 bases between them. This CDR3 has 13 amino acids. From germline, CDR1 is GTSNPN and CDR2 SVGIG (reference sequence). The DNA for the CDR3 is TGTGCCTGGATGTCGGGAGAGTCCTACGAGCAGTACTTC. It encodes CAWMSGESYEQYF.

This clonotype was detected many times. The chain has TRBV14 and TRBJ1-1; no clear D. Germline CDR1 and CDR2: SGHDN and FVKESK. This CDR3 has 13 amino acids. Trimming removed 5 bases from V and 1 base from J, with 8 bases in between. This chain's CDR3 is CASSNSKNTEAFF. As DNA, the CDR3 is TGTGCCAGCAGCAACAGCAAGAACACTGAAGCTTTCTTT.

This clonotype was counted ten times or more. The V and J genes are TRBV3-1 and TRBJ1-6; 9 bases map to TRBD1. Germline trimming cut 5 bases from V and 10 bases from J; bases unmatched to any gene: 12. CDR3 length: 16 amino acids. Germline V gene lookup returns CDR1 LGHDT and CDR2 YNNKEL (reference sequence). CDR3 protein: CASSSTRQGVRSPLHF. The CDR3 bases are TGTGCCAGCAGCTCAACCCGACAGGGGGTAAGGTCACCCCTCCACTTT.

The chain joins TRBV2 to TRBJ1-5, with D possibly matching TRBD1 (5 bases). The germline V and J ends were trimmed by 4 bases and 3 bases, with 7 bases remaining between them. CDR3 size: 13 residues. CDR1 is SNHLY, CDR2 FYNNEI, per germline. The CDR3 sequence: CASSAGYNQPQHF. In nucleotides, the CDR3 is TGTGCCAGCAGTGCAGGGTACAATCAGCCCCAGCATTTT.

Many counts were recorded for this clonotype. The gene calls are TRBV11-2 and TRBJ2-7; no clear D gene. The CDR3 has 14 residues. Germline lookup yields CDR1 SGHAT and CDR2 FQNNGV. Trimming removed 4 bases from V and 2 bases from J, with 12 bases in between. CDR3: CASSSILRTYEQYF. Written as DNA, the CDR3 is TGTGCCAGCAGCTCCATTCTTAGAACCTACGAGCAGTACTTC. Full variable domain (missing parts from reference TRBV11-2 and TRBJ2-7): EAGVAQSPRYKIIEKRQSVAFWCNPISGHATLYWYQQILGQGPKLLIQFQNNGVVDDSQLPKDRFSAERLKGVDSTLKIQPAKLEDSAVYLCASSSILRTYEQYFGPGTRLTVT.

A remark on this clonotype: Because the CDR3 is missing its conserved closing phenylalanine or tryptophan, this is likely a read error. J is TRBJ2-2 and V is TRBV7-9; possibly TRBD1 for D (5 bases). Germline V gives CDR1 SEHNR, CDR2 FQNEAQ (reference sequence). V gave up 7 bases and J gave up 1 base, with 10 bases separating them. CDR3 length: 14 amino acids. The CDR3 spells CASTWTQNTGELFY. CDR3 coding DNA: TGTGCCAGCACCTGGACACAGAACACCGGGGAGCTGTTTTAT.

This clonotype was picked up many times. The chain employs TRBV29-1 and TRBJ2-1, with D possibly matching TRBD2 (6 bases). The CDR3 runs 13 residues. CDR1 is SQVTM and CDR2 is ANQGSEA in the germline V gene. V lost 5 bases and J 5 bases, leaving 13 bases between the germline ends. The CDR3 is CSVKSGWHNEQFF. The CDR3, as DNA: TGCAGCGTTAAAAGCGGGTGGCACAATGAGCAGTTCTTC.

Notes on this clonotype: A much larger clonotype is one base distant, so this may be a read error. This chain uses TRBV27 with TRBJ1-5; D unclear. The CDR3 contains 14 residues. Germline V gene lookup returns CDR1 MNHEY and CDR2 SMNVEV (reference sequence). The V end lost 6 bases, the J end lost 0 bases, and 9 bases lay between the germline ends. The CDR3 loop is CASSPAYSNQPQHF. As DNA, the CDR3 is TGTGCCAGCAGCCCCGCTTATAGCAATCAGCCCCAGCATTTT.

This clonotype was observed a few times. V is TRBV20-1 and J is TRBJ2-7, with D possibly matching TRBD1 (6 bases). CDR1 DFQATT and CDR2 SNEGSKA come from the germline V gene (reference sequence). The germline V and J ends were trimmed by 1 base and 3 bases, with 16 bases remaining between them. CDR3 length: 15 residues. CDR3 coding DNA: TGCAGTGCTAGAGGAGGTTCTGGGGGCGTCTACGAGCAGTACTTC. Its protein product is CSARGGSGGVYEQYF.

This clonotype was seen ten or more times. CDR3 loop: CATSRIAGDSYEQYF. The CDR3 coding sequence is TGTGCCACCAGCAGAATAGCGGGGGACTCCTACGAGCAGTACTTC. This chain uses TRBV15 with TRBJ2-7; 9 bases agree with TRBD2. V was pared by 2 bases and J by 0 bases, with 2 bases of the junction left unmatched. This CDR3 comprises 15 residues. Germline lookup yields CDR1 LNHNV and CDR2 YYDKDF (reference sequence).